This T cell receptor beta chain was captured in a study of cytomegalovirus exposure and HLA in healthy donors. Study details: The platform used for the approximately 130 validation repertoires matched that of the 650 to 750 first-cohort repertoires, a later analysis reported. Study results and caveats: The dataset shows that most TCR sequences were rare, while some public TCRs occurred in many donors. In the roughly 120 validation repertoires, a later analysis found that first-cohort TCR clusters tended to co-occur.

The donors were members of the validation cohort, which comprised about 130 subjects and was separate from the first cohort of 730 or so subjects. The CDR3 sequence is 13 residues long. Germline CDR1 and CDR2: GTSNPN and SVGIG (reference sequence). The V and J ends lost 0 bases and 6 bases, in that order; junction bases with no gene match: 4. As regards this clone: The antigen is undetermined.

The method was immunoSEQ multiplex PCR; TCRdb's version includes in-frame clones alone and lacks a portion of them. The repertoire holds some 110,000 clones, with more than 70% as singletons. The gene calls are TRBV30 and TRBJ1-2; 7 bases are shared with TRBD1. The sequencing sample was made of PBMCs. The source is a young man in good health and CMV-seronegative. The CDR3, as DNA: TGTGCCTGGAGTGTACAGGGGAAGGATGGCTACACCTTC. Its translation: CAWSVQGKDGYTF.